One and the same sample provided the 23 T cell receptor beta chains below, sequenced in a study of beta chain features in type 1 diabetes (dated by TCRdb to 2016 to 2019). Libraries were constructed by the immunoSEQ multiplex PCR assay. The entire isolated RNA was reverse transcribed using the High Capacity cDNA Reverse Transcription Kit, and thus expressed TCRB transcripts were sequenced. This immuneACCESS table, as held by TCRdb, lists in-frame sequences with V and J called but not all clones. Of the missing ones, under half trace to an unresolved V gene in checked studies; the others have no known cause. The sample table lists roughly 140,000 clones, 11% of them with a count of one. The top ten constitute approximately 2% of the sample. The source material was central memory CD4+ T cells from blood. All receptors come from a man between 18 and 29 years old in good health.

This clone has just a few counts. The CDR3 is CASSGQGAHEQYF. CDR3 in DNA: TGTGCCAGTAGCGGACAGGGGGCCCACGAGCAGTACTTC. The genes are TRBV19 and TRBJ2-7; 11 bases agree with TRBD1. The CDR3 runs to 13 residues. V lost 6 bases, J lost 5 bases, and 3 bases stayed unmatched. Germline V CDR1 and CDR2: LNHDA, SQIVND (reference sequence).

The chain joins TRBV5-4 to TRBJ2-7; no reliable D call. Per germline, CDR1 SGHNT and CDR2 YYREEE (reference sequence). This CDR3 contains 13 residues. V lost 0 bases, J lost 7 bases, and 11 bases lay in between. The CDR3 reads CASSLAPAREQYF. The CDR3 DNA reads TGTGCCAGCAGCTTGGCACCAGCACGAGAGCAGTACTTC.

There are a few counts of this clone. Other DNA sequences in this sample translate to the same CDR3. This chain uses TRBV6-5 with TRBJ2-7; no reliable D call. This CDR3 region has 11 residues. V gave up 4 bases and J gave up 6 bases, with 7 bases separating them. Per the germline V gene, CDR1 is MNHEY and CDR2 is SVGAGI. The chain's CDR3 is CASSWGREQYF. Here the CDR3 DNA reads TGTGCCAGCAGTTGGGGTCGCGAGCAGTACTTC.

This clone came up many times. The genes are TRBV25-1 and TRBJ1-1; D is unclear. The ends were cut back, 4 bases at V and 0 bases at J, with 9 bases in the middle. The CDR3 has 14 amino acids. Germline V gene sequence: CDR1 MGHDK, CDR2 SYGVNS. The CDR3 is CASSGRQVNTEAFF. The CDR3 bases are TGTGCCAGCAGTGGTCGGCAAGTGAACACTGAAGCTTTCTTT.

V is TRBV28 and J is TRBJ2-7; D not resolved. The length of the CDR3 is 15 residues. Looked up from germline, CDR1 is MDHEN and CDR2 is SYDVKM. V was clipped by 3 bases and J by 4 bases, with 16 bases between them. CDR3: CASSFPRIHTYEQYF. The CDR3 region has the DNA TGTGCCAGCAGTTTCCCCCGGATACATACTTACGAGCAGTACTTC.

The V and J genes are TRBV30 and TRBJ2-6; D ambiguous. Germline V gene data show CDR1 as GTSNPN and CDR2 as SVGIG (reference sequence). V lost 4 bases to trimming and J lost 0 bases, with 4 bases between them. The CDR3 runs to 13 residues. This CDR3 is CAWKHSGANVLTF. In DNA form, the CDR3 reads TGTGCCTGGAAACACTCTGGGGCCAACGTCCTGACTTTC.

In this sample, this clone turned up a few times. The genes are TRBV4-3 and TRBJ1-6; D call uncertain. Per the germline V gene, CDR1 is LGHNA and CDR2 is YSLEER. Deletions cut 3 bases from V and 0 bases from J, with 6 bases between. This CDR3 comprises 15 residues. The CDR3 protein is CASSQKSSYNSPLHF. As DNA, the CDR3 is TGCGCCAGCAGCCAGAAGAGCTCCTATAATTCACCCCTCCACTTT.

The V and J genes are TRBV14 and TRBJ2-7, with no clear D. Germline V lookup: CDR1 SGHDN, CDR2 FVKESK. V was cut by 5 bases and J by 4 bases, with 6 bases left in between. This CDR3 has 11 residues. The CDR3 region is CASSYRYEQYF. Here the CDR3 DNA reads TGTGCCAGCAGCTACCGATACGAGCAGTACTTC.

This clone turned up a few times. A read error is possible here, since a much larger clone lies one base away. J is TRBJ2-7 and V is TRBV29-1; TRBD2 matches at 13 bases. CDR1 is SQVTM and CDR2 is ANQGSEA in the germline V gene. CDR3 length equals 16 residues. The CDR3 coding sequence is TGCCGCGTCGCCGGGACTAGCGGGATTAGGTCCTACGAGCAGTACTTC. Its translation: CRVAGTSGIRSYEQYF.

The V gene is TRBV28, the J gene TRBJ1-5; no clear D gene. CDR3 length equals 13 residues. Germline V gives CDR1 MDHEN, CDR2 SYDVKM. V was pared by 7 bases and J by 0 bases, with 7 bases between. The chain's CDR3 is CASIADSNQPQHF. CDR3 in DNA: TGTGCCAGCATAGCTGATAGCAATCAGCCCCAGCATTTT.

This clone was picked up many times. The V and J genes are TRBV11-2 and TRBJ2-2, with D possibly being TRBD2 (5 bases). Germline CDR1 reads SGHAT; CDR2 reads FQNNGV. The CDR3 has 16 amino acids. Trimming took off 3 bases at V and 4 bases at J, with 15 bases between the two ends. The CDR3 DNA reads as TGTGCCAGCAGCTTGGTTAGCTTGGCGGGCACCGGGGAGCTGTTTTTT. It encodes CASSLVSLAGTGELFF.

This clone occurred a few times. This CDR3 reads CASSVRTGDYEQYF. CDR3 coding DNA: TGTGCCAGCAGTGTAAGGACAGGGGACTACGAGCAGTACTTC. The genes are TRBV6-1 and TRBJ2-7; 9 bases fit TRBD1. The junction had 4 bases not matched to a gene; V was cut back by 4 bases and J by 3 bases. CDR3 size: 14 residues. CDR1 is MNHNS and CDR2 is SASEGT in the germline V gene.

This clone was observed at least ten times. This chain joins TRBV30 and TRBJ1-4; unclear D gene. The V gene's germline CDR1 is GTSNPN and CDR2 SVGIG (reference sequence). Trimming took 3 bases from V and 5 from J, leaving 13 bases between them. CDR3 size: 14 residues. Here the CDR3 reads CAWSAEARNEKLFF. CDR3 DNA sequence: TGTGCCTGGAGCGCGGAGGCGAGAAATGAAAAACTGTTTTTT.

There are a few counts of this clone. The chain is built from TRBV9 and TRBJ2-3; the match to TRBD1 covers 7 bases. J gave up 5 bases and V 3 bases, and 9 bases lay outside the gene matches. CDR3 length: 15 residues. Per germline, CDR1 SGDLS and CDR2 YYNGEE. CDR3 nucleotide sequence: TGTGCCAGCAGCGCTCTGACAGGGCAGGGAGATACGCAGTATTTT. Residues: CASSALTGQGDTQYF.

The chain joins TRBV27 to TRBJ1-2, with a tentative D call TRBD1 (5 bases). Germline V gene lookup returns CDR1 MNHEY and CDR2 SMNVEV (reference sequence). The CDR3 has 14 amino acids. V lost 10 bases and J lost 6, with 21 bases in between. The CDR3 nucleotides read TGTGCCACACGGGGCGGGAATGGAGGCAATGGCTACACCTTC. This translates into CATRGGNGGNGYTF.

In this sample, this clone turned up many times. The chain recombines TRBV7-9 with TRBJ1-1; a possible D gene is TRBD1 (5 bases). CDR3 length: 15 residues. Germline CDR1 is SEHNR and CDR2 is FQNEAQ (reference sequence). The ends were cut back, 5 bases at V and 1 base at J, with 14 bases in the middle. CDR3 sequence reads: CASSQRTLGNTEAFF. The CDR3 nucleotides read TGTGCCAGCAGCCAACGGACACTGGGGAACACTGAAGCTTTCTTT.

This clone was recorded a few times. The chain employs TRBV4-2 and TRBJ1-3; D perhaps matches TRBD1 (6 bases). The CDR3 extends over 16 amino acids. Germline V gene data show CDR1 as LGHNA and CDR2 as YNFKEQ. The V gene lost 0 bases and the J gene lost 4 bases, with 13 bases spanning the gap. The CDR3 is CASSQDPTGNGNTIYF. In nucleotides, the CDR3 is TGTGCCAGCAGCCAAGACCCGACAGGTAACGGAAACACCATATATTTT.

This clone was counted a few times. This chain connects TRBV5-4 to TRBJ2-3; 10 bases are a match to TRBD2. CDR3 length equals 17 residues. Germline values: CDR1 SGHNT, CDR2 YYREEE (reference sequence). V trimming: 2 bases; J trimming: 2 bases; junction bases outside the gene matches: 8. This chain's CDR3 is CASSFPSAGGPTDTQYF. DNA of the CDR3: TGTGCCAGCAGCTTCCCATCAGCGGGAGGGCCCACAGATACGCAGTATTTT. The entire variable domain, with the rest obtained from reference TRBV5-4 and TRBJ2-3, is as follows: ETGVTQSPTHLIKTRGQQVTLRCSSQSGHNTVSWYQQALGQGPQFIFQYYREEENGRGNFPPRFSGLQFPNYSSELNVNALELDDSALYLCASSFPSAGGPTDTQYFGPGTRLTVL.

The chain carries TRBV28 and TRBJ2-1; 8 nucleotides line up with TRBD1. V lost 6 bases, J lost 9 bases, and 10 bases stayed unmatched. This CDR3 region has 14 residues. Germline lookup yields CDR1 MDHEN and CDR2 SYDVKM. CDR3 loop: CASSNLDRDSEQFF. The CDR3 DNA sequence: TGTGCCAGCAGCAACCTGGACAGGGACAGTGAGCAGTTCTTC.

This clone has only a few counts. This chain joins TRBV29-1 and TRBJ2-7, with 8 bases matching TRBD2. The CDR3 consists of 15 residues. J gave up 6 bases and V 3 bases, and 13 bases lay outside the gene matches. Germline CDR1 and CDR2: SQVTM and ANQGSEA. The CDR3, as DNA: TGCAGCGTTGACTCAGGGTCGGGAGGGCCGTTCGAGCAGTACTTC. Protein: CSVDSGSGGPFEQYF.

The chain is built from TRBV30 and TRBJ1-3, with D possibly TRBD1 on 5 matching bases. The germline gives CDR1 GTSNPN, CDR2 SVGIG (reference sequence). There are 17 residues in the CDR3. The CDR3 DNA sequence: TGTGCTTGCGGACTAACGGGACCGCCCCTCTCTGGAAACACCATATATTTT. It yields the protein CACGLTGPPLSGNTIYF.

The CDR3 DNA follows: TGTGCCAGCAGTTTTCCCCAGGGGGGTGGCTACACCTTC. The encoded protein is CASSFPQGGGYTF. The chain employs TRBV28 and TRBJ1-2, with 7 bases identical to TRBD1. CDR1 and CDR2 (germline): MDHEN, SYDVKM. Losses at the gene ends were 3 bases for V and 7 bases for J; bases not matched to a gene: 5. This CDR3 is 13 amino acids long.

This clone was detected a few times. The rearrangement joins TRBV19 to TRBJ1-5; the D is unclear. V was pared by 2 bases and J by 9 bases, with 8 bases between. Germline lookup yields CDR1 LNHDA and CDR2 SQIVND (reference sequence). This CDR3 region has 12 residues. The CDR3 reads CASSISWGPQHF. CDR3 DNA sequence: TGTGCCAGTAGTATATCGTGGGGGCCCCAGCATTTT.